The 6 T cell receptor beta chains below all came from one sample that was sequenced in a study of cytomegalovirus exposure and HLA in healthy donors. The PCR used 60 Vbeta and 13 Jbeta primers. Sequencing was performed with immunoSEQ multiplex PCR; in TCRdb, only in-frame clones are kept and a portion is missing. The data contain over 55,000 clones, roughly 86% of them singletons. The specimen was PBMCs. These receptors were obtained from a young man in good health and CMV-seronegative.

The chain joins TRBV28 to TRBJ1-2; D unresolved. The CDR3 length is 15 residues. With 5 bases removed from V and 2 bases from J, the gap between germline ends came to 15 bases. Germline V CDR1 and CDR2: MDHEN, SYDVKM. CDR3 sequence: CASSRSLERNYGYTF. The CDR3 region has the DNA TGTGCCAGCAGTCGTTCCTTAGAGAGAAACTATGGCTACACCTTC.

The rearrangement joins TRBV7-9 to TRBJ2-7; the match to TRBD1 covers 11 bases. In germline, CDR1 is SEHNR, CDR2 FQNEAQ (reference sequence). The trim removed 5 bases at V and 5 bases at J, leaving 14 bases unmatched. The CDR3 length is 17 residues. CDR3: CASSPGTGGAGVDEQYF. DNA of the CDR3: TGTGCCAGCAGCCCAGGGACAGGGGGAGCTGGCGTGGACGAGCAGTACTTC.

The V gene is TRBV5-1, the J gene TRBJ1-4, with a weak D call TRBD1 (5 bases). Per the germline V gene, CDR1 is SGHRS and CDR2 is YFSETQ. V lost 4 bases and J 0 bases, leaving 10 bases between the germline ends. The CDR3 loop spans 15 amino acids. CDR3 coding DNA: TGCGCCAGCAGCCCCCGACAGTCAACTAATGAAAAACTGTTTTTT. Translation gives CASSPRQSTNEKLFF.

V is TRBV7-2 and J is TRBJ2-6, with D possibly matching TRBD2 (7 bases). V was clipped by 8 bases and J by 0 bases, with 11 bases between them. The CDR3 length is 15 residues. Germline V gene data show CDR1 as SGHTA and CDR2 as FQGNSA. In DNA, the CDR3 is TGTGCCAGCGGGGGGGCGCTCTCTGGGGCCAACGTCCTGACTTTC. Translated: CASGGALSGANVLTF.

The V call is TRBV6-9, the J call TRBJ1-1; D call uncertain. Trimming cost V 10 bases and J 4 bases, with 16 bases left between them. Germline CDR1 MNHGY, CDR2 SVAAGI. The CDR3 has 13 amino acids. CDR3 bases: TGTGCCATTCGATCCCTCCCTAGCACTGAAGCTTTCTTT. Translation: CAIRSLPSTEAFF.

The rearrangement uses TRBV6-5 and TRBJ2-7; a possible D gene is TRBD2 (5 bases). Trimming took off 7 bases at V and 7 bases at J, with 11 bases between the two ends. CDR1 MNHEY and CDR2 SVGAGI come from the germline V gene. The CDR3 runs 11 residues. The CDR3 coding sequence is TGTGCCAGCATGAGGGCTGGGGAGCAGTACTTC. This sequence encodes CASMRAGEQYF.